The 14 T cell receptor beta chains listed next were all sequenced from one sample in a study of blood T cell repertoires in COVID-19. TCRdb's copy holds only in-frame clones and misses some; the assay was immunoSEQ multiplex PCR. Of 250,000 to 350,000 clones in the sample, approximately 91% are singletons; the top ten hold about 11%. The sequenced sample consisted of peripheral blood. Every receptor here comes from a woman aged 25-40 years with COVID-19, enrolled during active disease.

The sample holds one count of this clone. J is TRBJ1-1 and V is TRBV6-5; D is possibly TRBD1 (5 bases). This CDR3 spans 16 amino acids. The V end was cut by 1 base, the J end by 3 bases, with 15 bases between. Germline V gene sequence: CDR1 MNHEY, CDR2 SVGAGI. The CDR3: CASSYLGGARYTEAFF. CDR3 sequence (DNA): TGTGCCAGCAGTTACTTGGGTGGGGCCCGGTACACTGAAGCTTTCTTT.

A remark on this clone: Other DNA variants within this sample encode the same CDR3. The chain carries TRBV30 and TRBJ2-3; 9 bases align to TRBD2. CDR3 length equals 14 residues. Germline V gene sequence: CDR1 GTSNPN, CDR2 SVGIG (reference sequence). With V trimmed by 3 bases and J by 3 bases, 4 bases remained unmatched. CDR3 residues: CAWSLLAGTDTQYF. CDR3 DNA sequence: TGTGCCTGGAGCCTCCTAGCGGGAACAGATACGCAGTATTTT.

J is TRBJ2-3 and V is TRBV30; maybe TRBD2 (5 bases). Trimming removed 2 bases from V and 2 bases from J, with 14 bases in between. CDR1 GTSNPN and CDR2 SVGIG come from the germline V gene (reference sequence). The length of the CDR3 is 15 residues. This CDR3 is CAWSPGARDTDTQYF. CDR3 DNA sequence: TGTGCCTGGAGTCCGGGCGCCCGGGACACAGATACGCAGTATTTT.

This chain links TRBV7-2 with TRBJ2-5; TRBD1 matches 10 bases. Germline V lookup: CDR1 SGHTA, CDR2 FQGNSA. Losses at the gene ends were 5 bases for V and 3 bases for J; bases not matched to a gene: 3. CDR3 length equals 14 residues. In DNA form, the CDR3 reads TGTGCCAGCAGCACTGGGACAGGGGAAGAGACCCAGTACTTC. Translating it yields CASSTGTGEETQYF. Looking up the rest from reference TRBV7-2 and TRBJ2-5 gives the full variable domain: GAGVSQSPSNKVTEKGKDVELRCDPISGHTALYWYRQSLGQGLEFLIYFQGNSAPDKSGLPSDRFSAERTGGSVSTLTIQRTQQEDSAVYLCASSTGTGEETQYFGPGTRLLVL.

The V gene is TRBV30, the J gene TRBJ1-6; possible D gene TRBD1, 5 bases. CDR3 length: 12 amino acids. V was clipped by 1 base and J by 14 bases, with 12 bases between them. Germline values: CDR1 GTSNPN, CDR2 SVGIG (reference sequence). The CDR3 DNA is TGTGCCTGGAGTGAGAGCAGGGCTGCCCTCCACTTT. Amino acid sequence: CAWSESRAALHF. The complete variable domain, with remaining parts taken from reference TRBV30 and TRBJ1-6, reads SQTIHQWPATLVQPVGSPLSLECTVEGTSNPNLYWYRQAAGRGLQLLFYSVGIGQISSEVPQNLSASRPQDRQFILSSKKLLLSDSGFYLCAWSESRAALHFGNGTRLTVT.

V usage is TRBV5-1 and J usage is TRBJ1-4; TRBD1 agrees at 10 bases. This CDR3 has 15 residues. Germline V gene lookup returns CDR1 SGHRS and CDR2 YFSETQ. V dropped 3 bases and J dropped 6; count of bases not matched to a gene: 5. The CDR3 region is CASSSDGTGDEKLFF. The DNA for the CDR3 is TGCGCCAGCAGCTCGGACGGGACAGGGGATGAAAAACTGTTTTTT.

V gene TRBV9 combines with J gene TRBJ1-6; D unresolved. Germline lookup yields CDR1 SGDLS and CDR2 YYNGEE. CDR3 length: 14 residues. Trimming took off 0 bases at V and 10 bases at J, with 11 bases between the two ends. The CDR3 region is CASSVVARGSPLHF. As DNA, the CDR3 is TGTGCCAGCAGCGTAGTGGCCCGAGGGTCACCCCTCCACTTT.

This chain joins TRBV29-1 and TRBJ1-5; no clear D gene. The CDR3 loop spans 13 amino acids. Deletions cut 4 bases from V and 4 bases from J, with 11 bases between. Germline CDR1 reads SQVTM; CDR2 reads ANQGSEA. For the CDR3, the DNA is TGCAGCGTTGCTGTCGGAGGAAATCAGCCCCAGCATTTT. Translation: CSVAVGGNQPQHF.

The CDR3 DNA reads TGTGCCAGTAGTAGCTTAGCGGGGTCCTACAATGAGCAGTTCTTC. Residues: CASSSLAGSYNEQFF. The chain employs TRBV19 and TRBJ2-1, with TRBD2 matching over 8 bases. V was clipped by 4 bases and J by 1 base; unmatched bases: 3. CDR3 length: 15 residues. Germline V gives CDR1 LNHDA, CDR2 SQIVND (reference sequence).

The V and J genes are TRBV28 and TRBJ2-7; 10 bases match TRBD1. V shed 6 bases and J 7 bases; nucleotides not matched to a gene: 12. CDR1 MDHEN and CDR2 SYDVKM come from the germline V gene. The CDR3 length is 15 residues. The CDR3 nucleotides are TGTGCCAGCAGGGGGGTAGGACAGGGGGACCGGGAGCAGTACTTC. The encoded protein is CASRGVGQGDREQYF. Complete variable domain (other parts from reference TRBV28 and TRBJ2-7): DVKVTQSSRYLVKRTGEKVFLECVQDMDHENMFWYRQDPGLGLRLIYFSYDVKMKEKGDIPEGYSVSREKKERFSLILESASTNQTSMYLCASRGVGQGDREQYFGPGTRLTVT.

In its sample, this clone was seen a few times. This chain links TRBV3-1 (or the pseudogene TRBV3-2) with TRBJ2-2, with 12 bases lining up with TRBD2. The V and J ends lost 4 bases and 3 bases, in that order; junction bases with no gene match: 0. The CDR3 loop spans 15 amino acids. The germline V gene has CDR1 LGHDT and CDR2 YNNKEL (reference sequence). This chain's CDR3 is CASSRLAGDTGELFF. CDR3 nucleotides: TGTGCCAGCAGCCGACTAGCGGGAGACACCGGGGAGCTGTTTTTT.

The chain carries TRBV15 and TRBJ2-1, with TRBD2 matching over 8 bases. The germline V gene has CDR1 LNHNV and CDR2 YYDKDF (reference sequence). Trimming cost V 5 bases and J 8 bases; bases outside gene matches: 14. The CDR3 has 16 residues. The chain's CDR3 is CATSEGGTGGPDEQFF. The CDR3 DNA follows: TGTGCCACCAGCGAGGGAGGTACGGGGGGGCCCGATGAGCAGTTCTTC.

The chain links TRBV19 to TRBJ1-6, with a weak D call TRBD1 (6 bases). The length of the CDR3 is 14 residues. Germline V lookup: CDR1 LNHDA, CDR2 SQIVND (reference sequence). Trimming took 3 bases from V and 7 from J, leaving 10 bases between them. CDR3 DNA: TGTGCCAGTAGTATCGGACAGAAGAATTCACCCCTCCACTTT. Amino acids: CASSIGQKNSPLHF.

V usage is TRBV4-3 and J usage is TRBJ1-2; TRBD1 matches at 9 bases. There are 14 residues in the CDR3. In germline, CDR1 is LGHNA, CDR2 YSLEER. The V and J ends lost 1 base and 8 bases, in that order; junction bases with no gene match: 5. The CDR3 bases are TGCGCCAGCAGCCAAGCCCACAGGGGGCTCGGCTACACCTTC. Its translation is CASSQAHRGLGYTF.